This T cell receptor beta chain was observed in a study of T cell repertoires in cytomegalovirus infection (dated by TCRdb to between 2017 and 2020). Regarding the complete study: Donor HLA type was relevant to the analysis, because carriage of CMV infection together with the matching HLA type was indicated by public TCR beta signatures. The research as a whole found: In both this cohort and an independent 352-donor cohort, the cumulative frequency of public TCR beta family members distinguished carriers of CMV infection plus the relevant HLA type. In the ex vivo response, HLA-C-restricted CMV-specific TCR beta clonotypes were dominant, and in two of eight donors the single most frequent clonotype came from this HLA-C-restricted group.

On this clonotype itself: Its target antigen remains unknown. Within one base of it there is no much larger clone, and no base qualities were kept.

Spanning cysteine to phenylalanine, the CDR3 consists of 16 amino acids. The entry retains the CDR3 DNA only, 48 bases that are in frame from base 1. Between the V and J ends, shortened by 5 bases and 0 bases respectively, the junction contains 11 bases. From a lookup of the germline V gene, CDR1 and CDR2 are MNHEY and SVGAGI. Instrument used: Illumina HiSeq 1500. In TCRdb, the public reads were trimmed at Q25 with fastp and aligned with MiXCR, with productive beta chains retained. Rows matching on CDR3 protein sequence are summarized as one entry with the most common DNA and genes. In all, the sample holds 740,000 or so distinct CDR3 sequences, and roughly a third of those were seen once. The top ten clonotypes cover roughly 2.9% of the sample.

Sequenced sample: PBMCs. This sequence uses TRBV6-5 and TRBJ1-6, with the D gene not confidently named. The sequence was collected from a human donor in good health (CMV status not recorded). Some clones in this sample may be carry-over from other donors' samples. The CDR3 in this case is CASSNLLSSYNSPLHF. The nucleotide sequence is given as TGTGCCAGCAGTAACCTTTTGAGCTCCTATAATTCACCCCTCCACTTT.